Listed below are T cell receptor beta chains from one sample, sequenced in a study of response to subunit inactivated influenza vaccine. MiXCR was run by TCRdb on the RT-PCR reads, yielding one entry per CDR3 protein. The data show about 700,000 distinct CDR3 sequences, with about 15% seen just once and around 7% held by the top ten. The sample here was PBMCs from blood, taken around two weeks before vaccination. These receptors originate from a man aged 45-60 years who received an inactivated influenza vaccine. Both conserved end residues are part of each CDR3. Each record gives: V gene, D gene, J gene, clone size, CDR3 protein, CDR3 DNA. D genes are given only for firm matches. Clone size is shown for a subset of rows, as once, few, many or a class of expanded clone.

TRBV3-1,.,TRBJ1-1,few,CASSQSRGTEAFF,TGTGCCAGCAGCCAATCCAGGGGAACTGAAGCTTTCTTT
TRBV20-1,.,TRBJ2-7,few,CSALDVAYEQYF,TGCAGTGCCCTGGACGTAGCCTACGAGCAGTACTTC
TRBV28,.,TRBJ2-3,.,CASSPLTAIGTDTQYF,TGTGCCAGCAGTCCTCTAACAGCCATAGGCACAGATACGCAGTATTTT
TRBV20-1,TRBD2,TRBJ2-7,.,CSARSLAGVFFEQYF,TGCAGTGCTAGAAGTCTAGCGGGAGTGTTTTTCGAGCAGTACTTC
TRBV10-3,TRBD2,TRBJ2-7,.,CAISGGRTSGVREQYF,TGTGCCATCAGTGGGGGACGGACTAGCGGGGTTCGAGAGCAGTACTTC
TRBV12-3/TRBV12-4,.,TRBJ2-3,.,CASTYSRSRDTQYF,TGTGCCAGCACCTATAGTAGGAGTCGCGATACGCAGTATTTT
TRBV20-1,.,TRBJ1-3,.,CSASKTGGNTIYF,TGCAGTGCTAGCAAAACAGGGGGAAACACCATATATTTT
TRBV10-3,TRBD2,TRBJ2-5,.,CAISQLLAGVETQYF,TGTGCCATCAGCCAGTTACTAGCGGGAGTTGAGACCCAGTACTTC
TRBV6-1,TRBD1,TRBJ1-4,.,CASRVQGADEKLFF,TGTGCCAGCAGAGTACAGGGGGCGGATGAAAAACTGTTTTTT
TRBV7-9,.,TRBJ2-7,.,CASSNREIYEQYF,TGTGCCAGCAGCAACAGGGAGATTTACGAGCAGTACTTC
TRBV6-2/TRBV6-3,TRBD2,TRBJ2-3,few,CASRRAGLRTDTQYF,TGTGCCAGCAGGAGAGCGGGACTGCGCACAGATACGCAGTATTTT
TRBV5-1,.,TRBJ2-3,few,CASGSGDSSRGTQYF,TGCGCCAGCGGCTCGGGGGACTCCAGCAGGGGTACGCAGTATTTT
TRBV20-1,TRBD2,TRBJ2-1,.,CSAKTSGIEQFF,TGCAGTGCCAAGACTAGCGGGATTGAGCAGTTCTTC
TRBV4-2,.,TRBJ2-4,.,CASSQIEASQGRSKNIQYF,TGTGCCAGCAGCCAAATTGAGGCTTCCCAGGGGAGATCCAAAAACATTCAGTACTTC
TRBV18,TRBD1,TRBJ2-7,.,CASSSTGTGFFEQYF,TGTGCCAGCTCCTCCACCGGGACAGGGTTTTTCGAGCAGTACTTC
TRBV5-1,TRBD2,TRBJ2-1,few,CASSTGTSGGDEQFF,TGCGCCAGCAGCACCGGTACTAGCGGGGGGGATGAGCAGTTCTTC
TRBV10-3,.,TRBJ1-1,many,CAVTRVLNTEAFF,TGTGCCGTCACCAGAGTTTTGAACACTGAAGCTTTCTTT
TRBV4-3,.,TRBJ1-1,.,CASSQEAALNTEAFF,TGCGCCAGCAGCCAAGAGGCAGCCCTGAACACTGAAGCTTTCTTT
TRBV10-2,TRBD1,TRBJ2-7,.,CASSEVQGAFYEQYF,TGCGCCAGCAGTGAGGTCCAGGGGGCTTTCTACGAGCAGTACTTC
TRBV9,.,TRBJ2-1,many,CASSVVGGASYNEQFF,TGTGCCAGCAGCGTAGTTGGGGGGGCGTCCTACAATGAGCAGTTCTTC
TRBV5-1,.,TRBJ2-6,many,CASSIQGGGANVLTF,TGCGCCAGCAGCATCCAGGGTGGTGGGGCCAACGTCCTGACTTTC
TRBV7-7,TRBD1,TRBJ1-2,few,CASSPNRGDYGYTF,TGTGCCAGCAGCCCAAACAGGGGCGACTATGGCTACACCTTC
TRBV6-2/TRBV6-3,.,TRBJ2-7,once,CASRPRGTPRGEQYF,TGTGCCAGCAGACCTAGAGGGACCCCACGAGGCGAGCAGTACTTC
TRBV29-1,.,TRBJ2-5,few,CSVVGGLRETQYF,TGCAGCGTTGTAGGTGGGCTGAGGGAGACCCAGTACTTC
TRBV14,.,TRBJ2-3,few,CASSPGGARDTQYF,TGTGCCAGCAGCCCCGGTGGCGCGAGGGATACGCAGTATTTT
TRBV2,TRBD2,TRBJ2-7,.,CASRELAPSSYEQYF,TGTGCCAGCAGAGAACTAGCGCCGAGCTCCTACGAGCAGTACTTC
TRBV7-2,.,TRBJ2-1,.,CASSLETGRQFF,TGTGCCAGCAGCTTAGAGACGGGTCGGCAGTTCTTC